The TCR beta chain under discussion was sequenced for a study of glioma-infiltrating T cells. Study-wide results and caveats: Tissue-blood divergence was below expectation in non-neoplastic patients, above in gliomas. Tissue and blood shared very few CDR3 sequences.

Amplification of TCR alpha and beta CDR3 regions from RNA used iRepertoire nested multiplex PCR. Tissue mRNA or PBMC total RNA, 100-400 ng, went into one-step reverse transcription and amplification. One entry per CDR3 protein results from TCRdb running MiXCR on the multiplex PCR reads. The sample lists some 110,000 distinct CDR3 sequences, about 23% occurring once. This clonotype was counted many times. Its cognate antigen is unknown. The CDR3 is 15 amino acids. Germline CDR1 DFQATT, CDR2 SNEGSKA (reference sequence). Germline trimming cut 3 bases from V and 5 bases from J; bases unmatched to any gene: 8.

This TCR came from a human donor with low-grade glioma or glioblastoma, undergoing nonglioma brain surgery, or in good health (not recorded which). The rearrangement uses TRBV20-1 and TRBJ2-2; 8 bases match TRBD1. Sequenced material: glioma tissue, nonneoplastic brain tissue, or PBMCs (not recorded which). The chain's CDR3 is CSASEGDRTTGELFF. The CDR3 DNA reads as TGCAGTGCTAGCGAAGGGGACAGGACTACCGGGGAGCTGTTTTTT.